This is a list of T cell receptor beta chains from one sample in a study of beta chain features in type 1 diabetes. TCRdb's copy holds only in-frame clones and misses some; the assay was immunoSEQ multiplex PCR. The sample includes around 40,000 clones, 66% of them seen just once. The source material was Tregs from blood. The receptor set was obtained from a woman aged 18-30 years with type 1 diabetes. Each CDR3 is given with its conserved first and last residue. A D gene is named only where the DNA matches it firmly. Clone size, where shown, is once, few, many, or a class for clones that have expanded.

d_gene	j_gene	abundance	v_gene	CDR3aa	CDR3nt
-	TRBJ2-2	-	TRBV21-1	CASSIGDSTTGELFF	TGTGCCAGCAGCATCGGGGACAGTACCACCGGGGAGCTGTTTTTT
TRBD2	TRBJ2-5	-	TRBV5-1	CASSLGTSGGAETQYF	TGCGCCAGCAGCCTCGGGACTAGCGGGGGGGCGGAGACCCAGTACTTC
TRBD1	TRBJ2-1	-	TRBV5-1	CASSIVGQNNEQFF	TGCGCCAGCAGCATCGTGGGACAGAACAATGAGCAGTTCTTC
-	TRBJ2-3	-	TRBV2	CASSVLGLDTQYF	TGTGCCAGCAGTGTACTGGGGCTGGATACGCAGTATTTT
TRBD1	TRBJ1-1	-	TRBV2	CASSEETGAEAFF	TGTGCCAGCAGTGAAGAGACAGGGGCAGAAGCTTTCTTT
-	TRBJ1-1	few	TRBV7-2	CASSSRTAAEAFF	TGTGCCAGCAGCTCGCGGACAGCTGCTGAAGCTTTCTTT
-	TRBJ1-2	-	TRBV21-1	CASSSEGQGRAGYTF	TGTGCCAGCAGCTCCGAGGGCCAGGGGAGGGCTGGCTACACCTTC
TRBD1	TRBJ1-1	-	TRBV11-2	CASSPLDRIGTEAFF	TGTGCCAGCAGCCCGTTGGACAGGATTGGCACTGAAGCTTTCTTT
-	TRBJ1-2	-	TRBV11-2	CASSPSGTGYGYTF	TGTGCCAGCAGCCCGTCCGGGACTGGCTATGGCTACACCTTC
TRBD1	TRBJ2-7	-	TRBV7-2	CASSLDRAGNEQYF	TGTGCCAGCAGCCTCGACAGGGCCGGGAACGAGCAGTACTTC
-	TRBJ2-5	-	TRBV28	CASSLRETQYF	TGTGCCAGCAGTTTACGAGAGACCCAGTACTTC
-	TRBJ2-3	-	TRBV5-1	CASSTVTDTQYF	TGCGCCAGCAGCACAGTCACAGATACGCAGTATTTT
-	TRBJ1-3	-	TRBV9	CASSVGRGSGNTIYF	TGTGCCAGCAGCGTAGGACGAGGCTCTGGAAACACCATATATTTT
TRBD2	TRBJ2-7	-	TRBV2	CASSDPGTIYEQYF	TGTGCCAGCAGTGACCCCGGGACTATCTACGAGCAGTACTTC
TRBD2	TRBJ2-2	-	TRBV9	CASSSSVAGVRGGELFF	TGTGCCAGCAGCTCTAGTGTGGCGGGGGTCCGGGGCGGGGAGCTGTTTTTT
TRBD2	TRBJ2-7	-	TRBV10-3	CAISDPGSGGTYEQYF	TGTGCCATCAGTGACCCCGGTAGCGGGGGAACCTACGAGCAGTACTTC
-	TRBJ2-7	-	TRBV6-1	CASSEWRSSYEQYF	TGTGCCAGCAGTGAGTGGAGGTCCTCCTACGAGCAGTACTTC
TRBD1	TRBJ1-5	-	TRBV6-1	CASSDRDRGLLSNQPQHF	TGTGCCAGCAGTGACCGGGACAGGGGCCTTTTAAGCAATCAGCCCCAGCATTTT
-	TRBJ1-1	-	TRBV6-5	CASFSPRRTPLSAFF	TGTGCCAGCTTTTCTCCCAGGCGGACACCTTTATCAGCTTTCTTT
-	TRBJ2-1	-	TRBV11-2	CASSRQIIRSYNEQFF	TGTGCCAGCAGCCGACAGATTATACGCTCCTACAATGAGCAGTTCTTC
-	TRBJ1-3	-	TRBV14	CASSVVQGFGPGNTIYF	TGTGCCAGCAGCGTAGTTCAGGGGTTTGGTCCTGGAAACACCATATATTTT
-	TRBJ1-2	few	TRBV9	CASAWGGLRGYTF	TGTGCCAGCGCTTGGGGGGGGTTACGTGGCTACACCTTC
-	TRBJ2-7	-	TRBV6-1	CASSSAVRYYEQYF	TGTGCCAGCAGTTCCGCAGTCCGATACTACGAGCAGTACTTC
-	TRBJ2-5	-	TRBV5-4	CASSLKVLASHGETQYF	TGTGCCAGCAGCTTGAAAGTATTAGCCTCACACGGAGAGACCCAGTACTTC
-	TRBJ2-1	-	TRBV5-4	CASSLISGSSYNEQFF	TGTGCCAGCAGCTTGATATCGGGAAGCTCCTACAATGAGCAGTTCTTC
-	TRBJ2-1	few	TRBV5-1	CASSLVGGNEQFF	TGCGCCAGCAGCTTGGTAGGGGGTAATGAGCAGTTCTTC
TRBD1	TRBJ2-2	few	TRBV5-4	CASSRPGQGNTGELFF	TGTGCCAGCAGCCGCCCGGGACAGGGGAACACCGGGGAGCTGTTTTTT
-	TRBJ1-2	few	TRBV29-1	CSVEDPGGGYTF	TGCAGCGTTGAAGATCCCGGGGGTGGCTACACCTTC
-	TRBJ2-3	-	TRBV11-3	CASSAGWLGSTSTDTQYF	TGTGCCAGCAGCGCCGGGTGGCTCGGCAGCACTAGCACAGATACGCAGTATTTT
-	TRBJ2-5	-	TRBV4-1	CASSQAISYGQYF	TGCGCCAGCAGCCAAGCCATCTCCTACGGGCAGTACTTC
TRBD1	TRBJ2-7	-	TRBV19	CASSPGQGIGPYEQYF	TGTGCCAGTAGTCCGGGACAGGGGATCGGCCCCTACGAGCAGTACTTC
-	TRBJ1-4	few	TRBV7-9	CASSFRGNREKLFF	TGTGCCAGCAGCTTCAGAGGAAACAGGGAAAAACTGTTTTTT
TRBD2	TRBJ2-1	-	TRBV5-1	CASSSGLAGMKNEQFF	TGCGCCAGCAGCTCCGGACTAGCGGGCATGAAGAATGAGCAGTTCTTC
-	TRBJ1-5	-	TRBV27	CASSLFEGFAQHF	TGTGCCAGCAGTTTATTCGAGGGCTTTGCCCAGCATTTT
TRBD1	TRBJ1-2	-	TRBV4-1	CASSQAGQGRTYTF	TGCGCCAGCAGCCAAGCGGGACAGGGAAGGACCTACACCTTC
TRBD1	TRBJ1-1	-	TRBV5-1	CASSSDRDTEAFF	TGCGCCAGCAGCTCAGACAGGGACACTGAAGCTTTCTTT
-	TRBJ2-7	-	TRBV28	CASSSGTGGVSYEQYF	TGTGCCAGCAGTTCCGGCACTGGCGGAGTAAGCTACGAGCAGTACTTC
-	TRBJ2-7	-	TRBV6-6	CASSYNGAGGEQYF	TGTGCCAGCAGTTACAACGGTGCAGGAGGCGAGCAGTACTTC
TRBD1	TRBJ1-2	-	TRBV7-9	CASSPIRGTGVDYGYTF	TGTGCCAGCAGCCCAATCCGGGGGACAGGGGTGGACTATGGCTACACCTTC
-	TRBJ1-3	few	TRBV7-2	CASSLPGFSGNTIYF	TGTGCCAGCAGCTTACCAGGGTTCTCCGGAAACACCATATATTTT
TRBD1	TRBJ1-6	-	TRBV27	CASSPGTAASPLHF	TGTGCCAGCAGCCCCGGGACAGCGGCCTCACCCCTCCACTTT
TRBD1	TRBJ1-4	few	TRBV7-2	CASTPGQGNEKLFF	TGTGCCAGCACGCCGGGACAGGGAAATGAAAAACTGTTTTTT
-	TRBJ1-2	-	TRBV19	CASSIGLSVGYGYTF	TGTGCCAGTAGTATCGGACTCTCCGTGGGCTATGGCTACACCTTC
-	TRBJ2-2	-	TRBV19	CASTQGMATGELFF	TGTGCCAGTACTCAGGGTATGGCCACCGGGGAGCTGTTTTTT
TRBD2	TRBJ2-5	-	TRBV11-2	CASSLVSGTKETQYF	TGTGCCAGCAGCTTAGTGTCTGGGACTAAAGAGACCCAGTACTTC
-	TRBJ2-1	few	TRBV18	CASSPQGVPYNEQFF	TGTGCCAGCTCACCACAGGGGGTCCCCTACAATGAGCAGTTCTTC
TRBD2	TRBJ2-3	-	TRBV2	CASSTGTSGNTQYF	TGTGCCAGCAGTACCGGGACTAGCGGAAATACGCAGTATTTT
-	TRBJ2-2	-	TRBV28	CASSRGGTGELFF	TGTGCCAGCAGCAGGGGTGGCACCGGGGAGCTGTTTTTT
TRBD2	TRBJ2-5	-	TRBV2	CASRASGFTETQYF	TGTGCCAGCAGGGCTAGCGGGTTTACAGAGACCCAGTACTTC
-	TRBJ2-3	-	TRBV7-3	CASSPRLPDTQYF	TGTGCCAGCAGCCCCCGACTGCCAGATACGCAGTATTTT
-	TRBJ2-1	-	TRBV5-1	CASSLGLAPYNEQFF	TGCGCCAGCAGCTTGGGTCTAGCGCCCTACAATGAGCAGTTCTTC
-	TRBJ2-7	-	TRBV27	CASRKTGNAYEQYF	TGTGCCAGCAGGAAAACAGGGAACGCCTACGAGCAGTACTTC
-	TRBJ2-7	-	TRBV27	CAEWGERARAYEQYF	TGTGCCGAGTGGGGGGAGCGGGCCCGGGCCTACGAGCAGTACTTC